This T cell receptor beta chain was recovered during a study of T cells in Graves' hyperthyroidism and ophthalmopathy. Amplification yielded TCR beta CDR3 regions, with RNA transcripts as the source. An initial round of RT-PCR targeting the TCR CDR3 relied on the HTBI primer set. One entry per CDR3 protein results from TCRdb running MiXCR on the multiplex PCR reads. This sample has hundreds of thousands of distinct CDR3 sequences; about 45% occur once, and the top ten carry approximately 6.8%. Specimen: peripheral blood or thyroid tissue (not recorded which). This TCR was recovered from an adult man with Graves' disease, either hyperthyroidism or ophthalmopathy (not recorded which).

CDR3 protein: CASVKDLYEQYF. The CDR3 nucleotides are TGTGCCAGCGTTAAGGACCTCTACGAGCAGTACTTC. This chain links TRBV6-1 with TRBJ2-7; D uncertain. The ends were cut back, 8 bases at V and 3 bases at J, with 11 bases in the middle. This CDR3 is 12 amino acids long. Per germline, CDR1 MNHNS and CDR2 SASEGT.